This T cell receptor beta chain was identified during a study of T-cell reconstitution after alpha-beta-depleted transplantation in children. V was pared by 0 bases and J by 8 bases, with 13 bases of the junction left unmatched. Looked up from germline, CDR1 is SEHNR and CDR2 is FQNEAQ (reference sequence). This CDR3 is 17 amino acids long. For TCRbeta, the library was prepared with unique molecular identifiers. One entry per CDR3 protein, called by TCRdb with MiXCR from the PCR reads. The data contain 500,000 or so distinct CDR3 sequences, about 33% of them singletons. This clonotype appeared a few times.

Sequenced here: PBMCs from the stem cell graft donor, sampled from the stem cell graft. The receptor comes from a human donor who donated a stem cell graft to a child with aplastic anemia. This sequence joins TRBV7-9 and TRBJ2-1; 7 bases are shared with TRBD2. In DNA, the CDR3 is TGTGCCAGCAGCTTAGCGAATCGTTTGCGGGAGTCCGATGAGCAGTTCTTC. It translates to CASSLANRLRESDEQFF.